This T cell receptor (beta chain) came from a study of T cells in Graves' hyperthyroidism and ophthalmopathy. Notes on the study in general: The authors' 13 V-J model separated ophthalmopathy from stable hyperthyroidism. Most thyroid clonotypes expanded above 0.001 were also detected in blood.

A note on this clonotype: Its cognate antigen is unknown.

CDR1 PRHDT and CDR2 FYEKMQ come from the germline V gene (reference sequence). V was cut by 1 base and J by 2 bases, with 8 bases left in between. The CDR3 has 14 residues. Clinical symptoms, serum thyroxine and TRAb, thyroid ultrasound and orbital computed tomography were used for the diagnoses. TCR beta CDR3 regions were amplified from RNA. HTBI primers were used for first-round RT-PCR of the TCR CDR3. TCRdb called the multiplex PCR reads again in MiXCR, with one record for every CDR3 protein. The profile shows a few hundred thousand distinct CDR3 sequences, about 13% of them singletons. Sequenced input: blood. This clonotype was sampled from a woman in her 40s with Graves' ophthalmopathy. The gene calls are TRBV13 and TRBJ2-5; D remains unclear. CDR3 nucleotides: TGTGCCAGCAGCTTAGCCAGGTTACAAGAGACCCAGTACTTC. Its protein product is CASSLARLQETQYF.